This T cell receptor beta chain was identified in a study of Tregs in tolerant kidney transplant recipients. General observations from the study: Nucleotide sequences could not be compared across some patients' samples due to primer changes. Expanding Tregs on activated donor B cells appeared to best identify donor-specific TCRbeta clones.

Trimming took 4 bases from V and 4 from J, leaving 24 bases between them. Germline-derived CDR1 and CDR2 are MDHEN and SYDVKM. The CDR3 spans 18 residues. TCRdb's table, derived via immunoSEQ multiplex PCR, lists solely in-frame clones and lacks some. The sample lists some 55,000 clones, 80% to 90% seen once, with under 2.5% in the top ten. Thawed PBMCs were rested overnight at 37°C with about 220 IU/ml IL-2 before regulatory T cell sorting. On this clone: Antigen: not known.

The TCR comes from a human donor who received a combined kidney and bone marrow transplant. Material: Tregs from blood, obtained before the transplant. The chain uses TRBV28 and TRBJ2-3; D might be TRBD2 (7 bases). The CDR3 loop reads CASSSLGAGALPPDTQYF. CDR3 nucleotide sequence: TGTGCCAGCAGTTCCCTGGGGGCGGGAGCCCTCCCCCCAGATACGCAGTATTTT.